These 20 T cell receptor beta chains were sequenced from one sample in a study of control samples from healthy donors and cancer patients. Using immunoSEQ multiplex PCR, the repertoire was profiled, and TCRdb retains in-frame clones only, with some absent. This sample has about 120,000 clones; roughly 92% occur once, and the top ten carry 5.5%. The sample was blood. These receptors were taken from a man between 18 and 35 years old in good health.

The chain recombines TRBV28 with TRBJ2-7; D not certain. Germline-derived CDR1 and CDR2 are MDHEN and SYDVKM. The germline V and J ends were trimmed by 7 bases and 7 bases, with 20 bases remaining between them. The CDR3 is 14 residues long. CDR3 nucleotide sequence: TGTGCCAGCACCCAACCACCCCTGATTGATGAGCAGTACTTC. This encodes CASTQPPLIDEQYF.

The V gene is TRBV5-4, the J gene TRBJ2-3; TRBD2 agrees at 10 bases. Trimming removed 4 bases from V and 2 bases from J; junction bases left unmatched: 7. The CDR3 is made up of 16 amino acids. Germline loops: CDR1 SGHNT, CDR2 YYREEE (reference sequence). CDR3 residues: CASSPLLAGATDTQYF. The CDR3 DNA sequence: TGTGCCAGCAGCCCTCTTCTAGCGGGGGCCACAGATACGCAGTATTTT.

The rearrangement joins TRBV5-4 to TRBJ2-2, with D maybe TRBD2 (5 bases). Looked up from germline, CDR1 is SGHNT and CDR2 is YYREEE (reference sequence). V was cut by 4 bases and J by 6 bases, with 16 bases left in between. This CDR3 has 15 residues. The CDR3 DNA follows: TGTGCCAGCAGCCCTGGACTCGGCAGCGCCGGGGAGCTGTTTTTT. Protein sequence: CASSPGLGSAGELFF.

The chain uses TRBV29-1 and TRBJ1-2, with 11 bases identical to TRBD1. V was pared by 4 bases and J by 6 bases, with 13 bases of the junction left unmatched. The CDR3 has 16 amino acids. CDR1 SQVTM and CDR2 ANQGSEA come from the germline V gene. CDR3 region: CSVVPPVGQGDHGYTF. CDR3 DNA: TGCAGCGTTGTACCCCCGGTGGGACAGGGGGACCATGGCTACACCTTC.

The J gene is TRBJ2-7, the V gene TRBV11-2; D is unresolved. The CDR3 has 13 amino acids. Between the trimmed V and J ends, which lost 6 bases and 2 bases, there was a span of 11 bases. CDR1 is SGHAT, CDR2 FQNNGV, per germline. CDR3 region: CASSRTITYEQYF. The CDR3 DNA sequence: TGTGCCAGCAGTCGGACGATAACCTACGAGCAGTACTTC.

The J gene is TRBJ2-7, the V gene TRBV6-5, with 9 bases matching TRBD2. In germline, CDR1 is MNHEY, CDR2 SVGAGI. Losses at the gene ends were 7 bases for V and 2 bases for J; bases not matched to a gene: 6. The CDR3 is 14 amino acids. The CDR3 spells CASTIAGAPYEQYF. In nucleotides, the CDR3 is TGTGCCAGCACTATAGCGGGGGCCCCCTACGAGCAGTACTTC.

The rearrangement joins TRBV5-5 to TRBJ2-2, with 10 bases fitting TRBD1. This CDR3 comprises 16 residues. Trimming cost V 1 base and J 4 bases; bases outside gene matches: 4. The germline gives CDR1 SGHKS, CDR2 YYEKEE (reference sequence). The CDR3 region has the DNA TGTGCCAGCAGCTTGTATCGGACAGGGGGCACCGGGGAGCTGTTTTTT. Residues: CASSLYRTGGTGELFF.

V and J are TRBV9 and TRBJ1-2; 8 nucleotides line up with TRBD1. In germline, CDR1 is SGDLS, CDR2 YYNGEE. With 3 bases clipped from V and 0 bases from J, the junction kept 4 bases outside the gene matches. The CDR3 sequence is 15 residues long. The DNA for the CDR3 is TGTGCCAGCAGCGCGGGGACAGGAGCTAACTATGGCTACACCTTC. Residues: CASSAGTGANYGYTF.

V usage is TRBV12-3 or TRBV12-4 and J usage is TRBJ2-7, with a possible D match to TRBD1 (5 bases). V was shortened by 10 bases and J by 5 bases, with 12 bases between the two germline ends. This CDR3 is built from 11 residues. The CDR3: CAIPRGHEQYF. As DNA, the CDR3 is TGTGCCATACCTAGGGGCCACGAGCAGTACTTC.

Remarks on this clone: Other DNA sequences in the same sample also yield this CDR3. V gene TRBV6-5 combines with J gene TRBJ2-7; D might be TRBD1 (7 bases). Trimming took 6 bases from V and 7 from J, leaving 16 bases between them. CDR1 and CDR2 from the germline V gene are MNHEY and SVGAGI. The CDR3 totals 13 residues. CDR3 sequence: CASSDREAYEQYF. The CDR3 DNA is TGTGCCAGCAGCGACAGGGAGGCGTATGAGCAGTACTTC.

The chain combines TRBV5-4 with TRBJ2-1; D remains unclear. From germline, CDR1 is SGHNT and CDR2 YYREEE (reference sequence). This CDR3 comprises 16 residues. The V gene lost 0 bases and the J gene lost 9 bases, with 19 bases spanning the gap. The CDR3 bases are TGTGCCAGCAGCTTGGGCTTACAGCCATTTTTATCTGAGCAGTTCTTC. As protein: CASSLGLQPFLSEQFF.

This sequence joins TRBV6-5 and TRBJ2-5; 7 bases align to TRBD2. Per the germline V gene, CDR1 is MNHEY and CDR2 is SVGAGI. The junction had 9 bases not matched to a gene; V was cut back by 6 bases and J by 5 bases. This CDR3 is built from 14 residues. DNA of the CDR3: TGTGCCAGCAGCAGGGACTACCGAGGGGAGACCCAGTACTTC. Translated: CASSRDYRGETQYF.

The V call is TRBV6-5, the J call TRBJ2-3; no firm D call. In germline, CDR1 is MNHEY, CDR2 SVGAGI. The CDR3 contains 14 residues. V was trimmed by 6 bases and J by 2 bases, leaving 12 bases between them. The CDR3 region has the DNA TGTGCCAGCAGGACGGCAGAGAACACAGATACGCAGTATTTT. This gives the protein CASRTAENTDTQYF.

The rearrangement joins TRBV27 to TRBJ1-1; D gene uncertain. There are 13 residues in the CDR3. V shed 6 bases and J shed 1 base, with 9 bases lying between them. Per the germline V gene, CDR1 is MNHEY and CDR2 is SMNVEV (reference sequence). The CDR3 reads CASRPTGNTEAFF. The CDR3 DNA reads TGTGCCAGCAGGCCGACTGGGAACACTGAAGCTTTCTTT.

The chain carries TRBV11-3 and TRBJ2-3; TRBD2 aligns across 10 bases. CDR1 is SGHNT, CDR2 YENEEA, per germline. The CDR3 runs to 15 residues. Trimming removed 4 bases from V and 1 base from J; junction bases left unmatched: 2. CDR3 residues: CASSSGLAGTDTQYF. As DNA, the CDR3 is TGTGCCAGCAGCTCCGGACTAGCGGGCACAGATACGCAGTATTTT.

The chain joins TRBV6-5 to TRBJ1-1; D possibly corresponds to TRBD1 (6 bases). CDR1 and CDR2 (germline): MNHEY, SVGAGI. Between the trimmed V and J ends, which lost 0 bases and 0 bases, there was a span of 8 bases. The CDR3 extends over 15 amino acids. The CDR3 region has the DNA TGTGCCAGCAGTTACTCGAGGGGGATGAACACTGAAGCTTTCTTT. This translates into CASSYSRGMNTEAFF.

The chain joins TRBV7-9 to TRBJ2-6, with 7 positions matching TRBD1. Germline values: CDR1 SEHNR, CDR2 FQNEAQ (reference sequence). Trimming removed 5 bases from V and 0 bases from J; junction bases left unmatched: 13. The CDR3 consists of 19 residues. The DNA of the CDR3 is TGTGCCAGCAGCCCCAGACAGGGTCGAGTACTCTCTGGGGCCAACGTCCTGACTTTC. This codes for CASSPRQGRVLSGANVLTF.

In this sample, this clone turned up once. This chain joins TRBV3-1 (or the pseudogene TRBV3-2) and TRBJ1-6; D not certain. Germline loops: CDR1 LGHDT, CDR2 YNNKEL (reference sequence). V was pared by 3 bases and J by 8 bases, with 14 bases between. This CDR3 is 15 amino acids long. CDR3 nucleotide sequence: TGTGCCAGCAGCCAGTCACCGGGAAGGTATTCACCCCTCCACTTT. Amino acid sequence: CASSQSPGRYSPLHF.

The V call is TRBV28, the J call TRBJ2-3, with 7 nucleotides matching TRBD2. V lost 5 bases and J lost 1; bases outside the gene matches: 18. The CDR3 consists of 19 residues. The germline CDR1 and CDR2 sequences are MDHEN and SYDVKM. CDR3 sequence reads: CASSPRLVGGGGGTDTQYF. The DNA for the CDR3 is TGTGCCAGCAGTCCCCGGCTTGTGGGCGGGGGTGGTGGCACAGATACGCAGTATTTT.

The rearrangement uses TRBV27 and TRBJ1-4, with D unresolved. The CDR3 is 11 residues long. Trimming pared 3 bases from V and 7 bases from J, leaving 3 bases between. The V gene's germline CDR1 is MNHEY and CDR2 SMNVEV (reference sequence). The CDR3 region has the DNA TGTGCCAGCAGTTTCGGTGAAAAACTGTTTTTT. Amino acids: CASSFGEKLFF. Looking up the rest from reference TRBV27 and TRBJ1-4 gives the full variable domain: EAQVTQNPRYLITVTGKKLTVTCSQNMNHEYMSWYRQDPGLGLRQIYYSMNVEVTDKGDVPEGYKVSRKEKRNFPLILESPSPNQTSLYFCASSFGEKLFFGSGTQLSVL.